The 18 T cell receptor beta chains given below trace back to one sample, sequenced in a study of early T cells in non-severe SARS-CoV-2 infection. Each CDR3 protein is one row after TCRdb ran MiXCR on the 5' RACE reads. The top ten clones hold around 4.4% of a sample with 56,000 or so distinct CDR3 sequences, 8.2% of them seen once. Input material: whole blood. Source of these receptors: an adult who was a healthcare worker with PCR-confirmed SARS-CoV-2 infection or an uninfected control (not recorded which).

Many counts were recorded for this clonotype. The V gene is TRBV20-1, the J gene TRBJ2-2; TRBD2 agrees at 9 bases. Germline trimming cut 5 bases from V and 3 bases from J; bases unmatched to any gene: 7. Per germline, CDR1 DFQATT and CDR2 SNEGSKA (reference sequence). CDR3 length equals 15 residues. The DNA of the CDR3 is TGCAGTGCTGCTATAGCGGGGGACTACACCGGGGAGCTGTTTTTT. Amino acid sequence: CSAAIAGDYTGELFF.

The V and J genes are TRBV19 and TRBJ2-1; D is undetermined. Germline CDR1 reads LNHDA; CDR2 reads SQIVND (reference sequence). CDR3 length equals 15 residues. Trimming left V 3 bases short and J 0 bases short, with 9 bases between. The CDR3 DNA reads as TGTGCCAGTAGTATCACCATGACCTCCTACAATGAGCAGTTCTTC. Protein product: CASSITMTSYNEQFF.

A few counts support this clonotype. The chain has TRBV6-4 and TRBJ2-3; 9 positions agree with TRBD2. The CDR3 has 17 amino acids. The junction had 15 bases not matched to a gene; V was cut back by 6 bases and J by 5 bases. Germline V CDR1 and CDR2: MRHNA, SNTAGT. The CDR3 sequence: CASRAFKLAGNGDTQYF. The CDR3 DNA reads TGTGCCAGCAGAGCCTTCAAACTAGCGGGCAATGGAGATACGCAGTATTTT.

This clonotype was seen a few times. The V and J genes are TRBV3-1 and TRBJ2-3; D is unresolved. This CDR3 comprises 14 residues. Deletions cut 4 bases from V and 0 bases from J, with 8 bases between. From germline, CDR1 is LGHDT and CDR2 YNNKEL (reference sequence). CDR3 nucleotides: TGTGCCAGCAGCCTTAACCCCAGCACAGATACGCAGTATTTT. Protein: CASSLNPSTDTQYF.

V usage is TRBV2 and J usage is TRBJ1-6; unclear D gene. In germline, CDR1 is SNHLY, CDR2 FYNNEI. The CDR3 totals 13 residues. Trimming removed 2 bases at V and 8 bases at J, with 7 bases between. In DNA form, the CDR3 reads TGTGCCAGCAGTGAATCAAGGGATTCACCCCTCCACTTT. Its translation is CASSESRDSPLHF.

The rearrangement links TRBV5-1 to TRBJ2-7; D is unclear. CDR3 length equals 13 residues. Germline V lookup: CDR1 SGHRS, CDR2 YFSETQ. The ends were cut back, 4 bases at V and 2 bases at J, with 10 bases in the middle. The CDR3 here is CASSPGRTYEQYF. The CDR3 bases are TGCGCCAGCAGCCCCGGCAGGACCTACGAGCAGTACTTC.

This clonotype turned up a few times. CDR3 nucleotide sequence: TGTGCCAGTAGTATGGGGTGGTTTGCTGAAGCTTTCTTT. As protein: CASSMGWFAEAFF. The chain combines TRBV19 with TRBJ1-1; unclear D gene. Germline CDR1 reads LNHDA; CDR2 reads SQIVND (reference sequence). This CDR3 contains 13 residues. Trimming removed 3 bases from V and 6 bases from J, with 11 bases in between.

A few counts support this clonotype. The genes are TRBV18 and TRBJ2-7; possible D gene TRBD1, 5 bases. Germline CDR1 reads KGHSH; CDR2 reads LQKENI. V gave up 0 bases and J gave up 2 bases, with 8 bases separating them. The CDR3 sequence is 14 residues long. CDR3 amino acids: CASSPPSTAYEQYF. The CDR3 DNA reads TGTGCCAGCTCACCACCGTCGACAGCCTACGAGCAGTACTTC.

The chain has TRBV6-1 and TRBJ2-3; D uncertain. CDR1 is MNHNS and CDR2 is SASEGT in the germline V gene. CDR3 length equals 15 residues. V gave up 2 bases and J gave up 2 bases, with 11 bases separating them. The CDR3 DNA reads TGTGCCAGCAGTGAATCGCCGGGTATCACAGATACGCAGTATTTT. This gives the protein CASSESPGITDTQYF.

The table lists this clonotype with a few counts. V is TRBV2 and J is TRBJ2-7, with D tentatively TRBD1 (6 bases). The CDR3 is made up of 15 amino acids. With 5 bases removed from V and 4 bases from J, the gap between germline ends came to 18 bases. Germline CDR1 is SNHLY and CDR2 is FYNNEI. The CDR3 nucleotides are TGTGCCAGCAGTCTCGGACAGTACCCTTTTTACGAGCAGTACTTC. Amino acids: CASSLGQYPFYEQYF.

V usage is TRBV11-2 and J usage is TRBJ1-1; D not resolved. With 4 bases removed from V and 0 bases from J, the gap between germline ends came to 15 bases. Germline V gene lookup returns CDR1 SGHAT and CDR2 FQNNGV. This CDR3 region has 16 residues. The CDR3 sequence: CASSSLRVGLNTEAFF. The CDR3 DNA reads TGTGCCAGCAGCTCGTTACGTGTCGGCTTGAACACTGAAGCTTTCTTT.

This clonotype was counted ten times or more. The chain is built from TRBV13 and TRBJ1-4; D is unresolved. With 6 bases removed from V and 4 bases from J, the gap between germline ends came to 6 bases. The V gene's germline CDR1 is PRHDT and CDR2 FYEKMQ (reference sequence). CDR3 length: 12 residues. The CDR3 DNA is TGTGCCAGCAGGGGCCGTAATGAAAAACTGTTTTTT. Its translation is CASRGRNEKLFF.

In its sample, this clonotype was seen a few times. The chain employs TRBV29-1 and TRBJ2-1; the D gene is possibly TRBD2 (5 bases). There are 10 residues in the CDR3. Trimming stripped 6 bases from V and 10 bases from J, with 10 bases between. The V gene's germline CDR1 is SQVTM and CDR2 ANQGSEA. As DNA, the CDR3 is TGCAGCGTCCTGACGGGAGAGCAGTTCTTC. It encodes CSVLTGEQFF.

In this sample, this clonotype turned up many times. The CDR3 DNA sequence: TGTGCTAGTGGTTGGGGAGGATCCTACAATGAGCAGTTCTTC. Amino acid sequence: CASGWGGSYNEQFF. The rearrangement joins TRBV12-5 to TRBJ2-1, with D perhaps TRBD2 (6 bases). CDR1 and CDR2 (germline): LGHNT, FRNRAP. The CDR3 length is 14 residues. V was shortened by 4 bases and J by 1 base, with 8 bases between the two germline ends.

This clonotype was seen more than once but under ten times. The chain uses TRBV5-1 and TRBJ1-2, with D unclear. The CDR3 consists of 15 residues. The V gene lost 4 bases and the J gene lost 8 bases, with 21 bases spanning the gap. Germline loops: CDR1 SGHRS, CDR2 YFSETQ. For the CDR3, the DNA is TGCGCCAGCAGCAATCAGTTGAGGACCTTTGGAGGCTACACCTTC. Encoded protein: CASSNQLRTFGGYTF.

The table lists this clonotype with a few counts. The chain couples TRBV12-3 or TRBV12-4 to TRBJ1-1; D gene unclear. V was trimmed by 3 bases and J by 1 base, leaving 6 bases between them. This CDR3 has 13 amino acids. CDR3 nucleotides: TGTGCCAGCAGTTTCGACGAGAACACTGAAGCTTTCTTT. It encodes CASSFDENTEAFF.

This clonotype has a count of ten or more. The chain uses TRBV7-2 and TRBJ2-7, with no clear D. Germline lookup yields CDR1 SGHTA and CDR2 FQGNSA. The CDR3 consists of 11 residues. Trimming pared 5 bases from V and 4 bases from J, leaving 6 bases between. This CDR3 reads CASSPQYEQYF. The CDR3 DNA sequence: TGTGCCAGCAGCCCCCAATACGAGCAGTACTTC.

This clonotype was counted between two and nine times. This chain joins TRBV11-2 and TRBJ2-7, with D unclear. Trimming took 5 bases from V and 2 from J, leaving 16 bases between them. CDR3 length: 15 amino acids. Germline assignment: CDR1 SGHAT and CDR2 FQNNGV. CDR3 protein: CASSPEHLSPYEQYF. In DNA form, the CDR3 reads TGTGCCAGCAGCCCTGAGCACCTTTCGCCCTACGAGCAGTACTTC.